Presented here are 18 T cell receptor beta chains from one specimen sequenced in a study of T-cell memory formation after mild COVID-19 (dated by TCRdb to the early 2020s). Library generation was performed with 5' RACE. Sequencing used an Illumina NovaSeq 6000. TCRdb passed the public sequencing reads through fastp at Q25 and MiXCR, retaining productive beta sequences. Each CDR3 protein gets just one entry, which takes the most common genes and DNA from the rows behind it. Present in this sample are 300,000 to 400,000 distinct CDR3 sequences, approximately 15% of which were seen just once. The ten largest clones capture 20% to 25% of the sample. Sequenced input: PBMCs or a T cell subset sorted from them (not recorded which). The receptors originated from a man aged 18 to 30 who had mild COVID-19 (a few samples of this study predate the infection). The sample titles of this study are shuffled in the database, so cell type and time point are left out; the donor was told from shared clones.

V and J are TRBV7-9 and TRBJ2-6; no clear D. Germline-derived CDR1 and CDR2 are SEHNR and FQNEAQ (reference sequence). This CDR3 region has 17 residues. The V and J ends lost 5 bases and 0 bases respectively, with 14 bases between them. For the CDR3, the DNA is TGTGCCAGCAGCGTAAGTCTGACGGGCTCTGGGGCCAACGTCCTGACTTTC. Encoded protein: CASSVSLTGSGANVLTF.

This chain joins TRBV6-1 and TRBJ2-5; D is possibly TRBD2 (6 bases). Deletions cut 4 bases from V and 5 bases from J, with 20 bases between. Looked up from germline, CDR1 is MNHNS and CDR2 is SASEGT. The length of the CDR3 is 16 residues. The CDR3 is CASSGFGDLSRETQYF. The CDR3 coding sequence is TGTGCCAGCAGTGGGTTCGGGGACTTATCGAGGGAGACCCAGTACTTC.

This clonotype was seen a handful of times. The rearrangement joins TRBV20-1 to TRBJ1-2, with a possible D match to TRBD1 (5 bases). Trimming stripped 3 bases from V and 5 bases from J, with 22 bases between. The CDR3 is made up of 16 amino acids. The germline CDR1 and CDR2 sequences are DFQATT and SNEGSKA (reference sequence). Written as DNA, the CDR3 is TGCAGTGCTAGGGTCGCGGGGCTCGGGATCTCTTATGGCTACACCTTC. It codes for CSARVAGLGISYGYTF.

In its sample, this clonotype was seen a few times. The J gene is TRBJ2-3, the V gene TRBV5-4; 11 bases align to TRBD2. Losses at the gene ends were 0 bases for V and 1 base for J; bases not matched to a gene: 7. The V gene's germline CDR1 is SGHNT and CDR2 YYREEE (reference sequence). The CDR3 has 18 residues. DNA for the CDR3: TGTGCCAGCAGCTTGGGTAGCGGGGGGGCCGTCGGCACAGATACGCAGTATTTT. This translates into CASSLGSGGAVGTDTQYF. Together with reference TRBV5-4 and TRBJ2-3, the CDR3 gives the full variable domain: ETGVTQSPTHLIKTRGQQVTLRCSSQSGHNTVSWYQQALGQGPQFIFQYYREEENGRGNFPPRFSGLQFPNYSSELNVNALELDDSALYLCASSLGSGGAVGTDTQYFGPGTRLTVL.

The CDR3 DNA reads as TGCGCCAGCAGCCCCCCCGCGGGAATCTATGGCTACACCTTC. Translation: CASSPPAGIYGYTF. This chain joins TRBV4-1 and TRBJ1-2, with D unresolved. Germline lookup yields CDR1 MGHRA and CDR2 YSYEKL. V was cut by 4 bases and J by 4 bases, with 13 bases left in between. The CDR3 covers 14 residues.

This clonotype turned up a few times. The CDR3 here is CASSYVQGYTF. CDR3 in DNA: TGTGCCAGCAGTTACGTACAAGGCTACACCTTC. The V and J genes are TRBV6-2 or TRBV6-3 and TRBJ1-2, with unresolved D. V lost 2 bases and J lost 8, with 6 bases in between. The CDR3 is made up of 11 amino acids. CDR1 is MNHEY and CDR2 is SVGEGT in the germline V gene.

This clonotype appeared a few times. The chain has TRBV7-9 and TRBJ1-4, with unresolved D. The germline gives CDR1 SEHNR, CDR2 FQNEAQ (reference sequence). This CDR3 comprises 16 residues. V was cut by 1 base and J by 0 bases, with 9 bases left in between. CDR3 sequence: CASSLGSSATNEKLFF. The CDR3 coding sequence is TGTGCCAGCAGCTTAGGATCATCGGCAACTAATGAAAAACTGTTTTTT.

CDR3 bases: TGTGCCAGCATGGGTGGACTAGCGGTTTACAATGAGCAGTTCTTC. It codes for CASMGGLAVYNEQFF. The chain carries TRBV27 and TRBJ2-1; 10 bases map to TRBD2. This CDR3 has 15 amino acids. Germline assignment: CDR1 MNHEY and CDR2 SMNVEV (reference sequence). Trimming at V came to 7 bases and at J to 4 bases, leaving 7 bases not matched to a gene.

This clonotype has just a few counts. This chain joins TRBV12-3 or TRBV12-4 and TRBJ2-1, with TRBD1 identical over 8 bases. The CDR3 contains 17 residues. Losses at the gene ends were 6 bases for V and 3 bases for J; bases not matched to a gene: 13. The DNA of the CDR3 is TGTGCCAGCAGCCCACCAACAGGACAGGGAGGCTACAATGAGCAGTTCTTC. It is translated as CASSPPTGQGGYNEQFF.

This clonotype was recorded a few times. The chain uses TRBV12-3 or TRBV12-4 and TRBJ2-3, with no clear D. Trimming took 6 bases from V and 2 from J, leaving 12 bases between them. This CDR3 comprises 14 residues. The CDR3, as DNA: TGTGCCAGCAGCCTCACTACCCCCACAGATACGCAGTATTTT. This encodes CASSLTTPTDTQYF.

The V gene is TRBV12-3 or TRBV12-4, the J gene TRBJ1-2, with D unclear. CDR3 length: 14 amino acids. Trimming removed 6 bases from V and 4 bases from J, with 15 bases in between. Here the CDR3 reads CASSRPPSTYGYTF. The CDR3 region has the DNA TGTGCCAGCAGCCGTCCCCCAAGCACCTATGGCTACACCTTC.

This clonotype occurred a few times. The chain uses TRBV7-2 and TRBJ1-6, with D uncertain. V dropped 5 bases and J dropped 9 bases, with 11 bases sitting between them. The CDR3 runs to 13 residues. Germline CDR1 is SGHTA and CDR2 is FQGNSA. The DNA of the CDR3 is TGTGCCAGCAGCACCCCTCGTTTTTCACCCCTCCACTTT. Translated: CASSTPRFSPLHF.

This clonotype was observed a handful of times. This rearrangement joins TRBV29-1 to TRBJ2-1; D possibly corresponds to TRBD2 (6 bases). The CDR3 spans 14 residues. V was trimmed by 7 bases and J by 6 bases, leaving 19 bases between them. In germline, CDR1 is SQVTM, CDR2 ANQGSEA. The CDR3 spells CSAAGLPDRNEQFF. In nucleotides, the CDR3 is TGCAGCGCGGCGGGACTCCCCGATCGCAATGAGCAGTTCTTC.

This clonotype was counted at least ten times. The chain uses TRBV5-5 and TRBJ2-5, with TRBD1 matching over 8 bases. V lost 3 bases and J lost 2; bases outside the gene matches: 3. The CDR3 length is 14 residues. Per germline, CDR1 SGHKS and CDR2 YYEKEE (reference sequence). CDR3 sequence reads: CASSYWTGQETQYF. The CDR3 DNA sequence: TGTGCCAGCAGCTACTGGACAGGGCAAGAGACCCAGTACTTC.

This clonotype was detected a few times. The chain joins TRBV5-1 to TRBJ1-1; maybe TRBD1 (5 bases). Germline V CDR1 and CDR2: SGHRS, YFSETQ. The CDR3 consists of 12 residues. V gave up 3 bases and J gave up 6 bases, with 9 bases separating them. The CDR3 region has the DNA TGCGCCAGCAGCTCAAGGGGCTCTGAAGCTTTCTTT. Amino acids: CASSSRGSEAFF.

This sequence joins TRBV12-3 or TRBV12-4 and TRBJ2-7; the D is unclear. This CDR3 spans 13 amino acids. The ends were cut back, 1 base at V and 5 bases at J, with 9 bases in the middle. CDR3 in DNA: TGTGCCAGCAGTTTAGGCGAGTCCGACGAGCAGTACGTC. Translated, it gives CASSLGESDEQYV.

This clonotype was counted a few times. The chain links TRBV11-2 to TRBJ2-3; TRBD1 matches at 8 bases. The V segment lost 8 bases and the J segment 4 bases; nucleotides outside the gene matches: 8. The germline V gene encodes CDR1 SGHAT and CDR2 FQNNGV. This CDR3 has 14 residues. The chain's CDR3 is CASSARGPPDTQYF. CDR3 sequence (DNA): TGTGCCAGCTCAGCCAGGGGGCCCCCAGATACGCAGTATTTT.

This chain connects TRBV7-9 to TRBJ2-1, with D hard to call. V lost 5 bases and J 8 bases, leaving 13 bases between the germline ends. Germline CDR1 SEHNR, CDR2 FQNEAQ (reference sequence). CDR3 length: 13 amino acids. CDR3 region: CASSPGVHHEQFF. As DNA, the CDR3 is TGTGCCAGCAGCCCGGGTGTCCACCATGAGCAGTTCTTC.